One sample yielded the 20 T cell receptor beta chains listed below, sequenced in a study of glioma-infiltrating T cells. Amplification of TCR alpha and beta CDR3 regions from RNA used iRepertoire nested multiplex PCR. TCRdb analysed the multiplex PCR reads with MiXCR anew, one entry per CDR3 protein. The sample consists of approximately 140,000 distinct CDR3 sequences, approximately 26% of them appearing once. The specimen was glioma tissue, nonneoplastic brain tissue, or PBMCs (not recorded which). These receptors all come from a human donor with low-grade glioma or glioblastoma, undergoing nonglioma brain surgery, or in good health (not recorded which).

This chain connects TRBV6-1 to TRBJ1-6, with D unclear. Germline CDR1 MNHNS, CDR2 SASEGT. There are 13 residues in the CDR3. V was clipped by 4 bases and J by 3 bases, with 4 bases between them. CDR3 protein: CASSVGYNSPLHF. In DNA form, the CDR3 reads TGTGCCAGCAGTGTGGGCTATAATTCACCCCTCCACTTT.

V gene TRBV10-3 combines with J gene TRBJ2-5; unclear D gene. This CDR3 spans 13 amino acids. Germline CDR1 is ENHRY and CDR2 is SYGVKD. V was trimmed by 0 bases and J by 3 bases, leaving 5 bases between them. CDR3 in DNA: TGTGCCATCAGTGAGTCAGGGAAAGAGACCCAGTACTTC. It yields the protein CAISESGKETQYF.

With regard to this clonotype: Being one base from a much bigger clone, this may be a read error. This rearrangement joins TRBV20-1 to TRBJ1-1; unclear D gene. The CDR3 totals 15 residues. In germline, CDR1 is DFQATT, CDR2 SNEGSKA (reference sequence). As DNA, the CDR3 is TGCAGTGCTAGAGATCAAGGGTCTGATAAAACTGAATCTTTCTTT. It specifies CSARDQGSDKTESFF.

J is TRBJ1-1 and V is TRBV6-1, with 8 bases that match TRBD1. The CDR3 sequence is 14 residues long. The ends lost 6 bases at V and 1 base at J; junction bases unmatched: 4. CDR1 is MNHNS and CDR2 is SASEGT in the germline V gene. CDR3 in amino acids: CASSRDRTNTEAFF. Here the CDR3 DNA reads TGTGCCAGCAGCCGGGACAGGACGAACACTGAAGCTTTCTTT.

Remarks on this clonotype: A read error is likely, as this CDR3 ends without the conserved phenylalanine or tryptophan. The chain recombines TRBV6-1 with TRBJ2-5, with 8 positions matching TRBD2. The V and J ends lost 4 bases and 5 bases, in that order; junction bases with no gene match: 6. The CDR3 spans 14 residues. CDR1 and CDR2 (germline): MNHNS, SASEGT. CDR3 amino acids: CASSGGLASETQYL. Here the CDR3 DNA reads TGTGCCAGCAGTGGAGGACTAGCTTCGGAGACCCAGTACCTC.

This clonotype was picked up many times. The genes are TRBV7-2 and TRBJ1-1; D call uncertain. Germline V gene lookup returns CDR1 SGHTA and CDR2 FQGNSA. V was clipped by 0 bases and J by 9 bases, with 14 bases between them. This CDR3 spans 14 amino acids. DNA for the CDR3: TGTGCCAGCAGCTTAGCTGATCTCGGCGGAAAAGCTTTCTTT. Its protein is CASSLADLGGKAFF.

The sample holds many counts of this clonotype. The chain joins TRBV6-2 or TRBV6-3 to TRBJ2-1; 9 positions agree with TRBD2. The V segment lost 4 bases and the J segment 1 base; nucleotides outside the gene matches: 11. The CDR3 has 18 residues. Germline CDR1 and CDR2: MNHEY and SVGEGT. CDR3 protein: CASSSATMRGGSYNEQFF. The CDR3 nucleotides read TGTGCCAGCAGTTCCGCTACGATGCGGGGGGGTTCCTACAATGAGCAGTTCTTC.

This clonotype has a single count. The chain combines TRBV19 with TRBJ2-3; D unclear. The V gene lost 3 bases and the J gene lost 4 bases, with 14 bases spanning the gap. Germline assignment: CDR1 LNHDA and CDR2 SQIVND (reference sequence). The CDR3 sequence is 15 residues long. The CDR3 loop reads CASSITPAKADTQYF. The CDR3 nucleotides are TGTGCCAGTAGTATCACCCCTGCTAAGGCAGATACGCAGTATTTT.

This clonotype was counted at least ten times. V usage is TRBV6-1 and J usage is TRBJ2-7, with D maybe TRBD2 (5 bases). Between the trimmed V and J ends, which lost 3 bases and 0 bases, there was a span of 12 bases. The CDR3 runs 15 residues. From germline, CDR1 is MNHNS and CDR2 SASEGT. CDR3 residues: CASSDAGPSSYEQYV. In nucleotides, the CDR3 is TGTGCCAGCAGTGACGCGGGTCCAAGCTCCTACGAGCAGTACGTC.

Ten or more counts support this clonotype. The V call is TRBV6-1, the J call TRBJ2-2; D remains unclear. In germline, CDR1 is MNHNS, CDR2 SASEGT. The CDR3 consists of 11 residues. V lost 4 bases and J 8 bases, leaving 5 bases between the germline ends. CDR3 region: CASSGWGELFF. The CDR3 DNA is TGTGCCAGCAGTGGTTGGGGGGAGCTGTTTTTT.

In its sample, this clonotype was seen many times. V and J are TRBV20-1 and TRBJ2-2; D is uncertain. This CDR3 contains 13 residues. Germline loops: CDR1 DFQATT, CDR2 SNEGSKA (reference sequence). The V and J ends lost 3 bases and 0 bases respectively, with 5 bases between them. The CDR3 loop is CSASDANTGELFF. The CDR3, as DNA: TGCAGTGCTAGCGATGCGAACACCGGGGAGCTGTTTTTT.

This clonotype has more than one count but fewer than ten. V is TRBV28 and J is TRBJ2-7, with D possibly TRBD2 on 5 matching bases. Germline V gene lookup returns CDR1 MDHEN and CDR2 SYDVKM. Trimming shortened V by 4 bases and J by 3 bases, and 13 bases separated the two germline ends. The CDR3 consists of 14 residues. The DNA of the CDR3 is TGTGCCAGCAGTTCCGGGGATTTGGACTACGAGCAGTACGTC. Amino acid sequence: CASSSGDLDYEQYV.

Many counts were recorded for this clonotype. The genes are TRBV6-1 and TRBJ2-5, with D perhaps TRBD1 or TRBD2 (6 bases each). The CDR3 runs 14 residues. CDR1 MNHNS and CDR2 SASEGT come from the germline V gene. V lost 10 bases and J lost 0, with 15 bases in between. CDR3 region: CATNQGGYQETQYF. The CDR3 DNA follows: TGTGCCACCAATCAAGGGGGGTACCAAGAGACCCAGTACTTC.

There are many counts of this clonotype. The chain combines TRBV27 with TRBJ2-5, with D perhaps TRBD2 (6 bases). V was shortened by 6 bases and J by 2 bases, with 16 bases between the two germline ends. Germline-derived CDR1 and CDR2 are MNHEY and SMNVEV (reference sequence). The CDR3 is made up of 15 amino acids. CDR3 residues: CASSPSVTGQETQYF. The CDR3 coding sequence is TGTGCCAGCAGCCCTAGCGTTACGGGACAAGAGACCCAGTACTTC.

This clonotype came up many times. The rearrangement joins TRBV12-3 or TRBV12-4 to TRBJ2-1, with D unresolved. The CDR3 runs 14 residues. The V end was cut by 5 bases, the J end by 2 bases, with 10 bases between. The CDR3 coding sequence is TGTGCCAGCAGTCCCCCAGAAACCTACAATGAGCAGTTCTTC. The encoded protein is CASSPPETYNEQFF.

The chain is built from TRBV10-3 and TRBJ2-2; 7 nucleotides line up with TRBD1. CDR1 is ENHRY, CDR2 SYGVKD, per germline. Losses at the gene ends were 4 bases for V and 6 bases for J; bases not matched to a gene: 2. The CDR3 sequence is 13 residues long. The CDR3 DNA reads as TGTGCCATCAGTGCTACAGGGGCCGGGGAGCTGTTTTTT. Protein: CAISATGAGELFF.

As for this clonotype: A single base separates this from a much larger clone, so it may be a read error. This chain uses TRBV11-2 with TRBJ2-2; unclear D gene. Germline values: CDR1 SGHAT, CDR2 FQNNGV. The CDR3 consists of 12 residues. CDR3 in DNA: TGTGCCAGCAGCTTAGTTGCCGGGCAGCTGTTTTTT. It translates to CASSLVAGQLFF.

This chain uses TRBV7-2 with TRBJ2-2, with unresolved D. Germline V gives CDR1 SGHTA, CDR2 FQGNSA. CDR3 size: 13 residues. Trimming took 3 bases from V and 6 from J, leaving 8 bases between them. CDR3 DNA sequence: TGTGCCAGCAGCTTTGGTCCCGCCGGGGAGCTGTTTTTT. Residues: CASSFGPAGELFF.

This clonotype was found many times. The chain joins TRBV6-1 to TRBJ1-6, with D possibly matching TRBD1 (5 bases). The CDR3 has 14 residues. Germline V CDR1 and CDR2: MNHNS, SASEGT. Trimming stripped 7 bases from V and 8 bases from J, with 15 bases between. Here the CDR3 reads CASMARQGDSPLHF. Written as DNA, the CDR3 is TGTGCCAGCATGGCACGGCAGGGTGATTCACCCCTCCACTTT.

Many counts were recorded for this clonotype. The gene calls are TRBV6-1 and TRBJ1-6; D is uncertain. The CDR3 is 12 amino acids. Trimming took 8 bases from V and 6 from J, leaving 8 bases between them. Germline CDR1 reads MNHNS; CDR2 reads SASEGT. Here the CDR3 DNA reads TGTGCCAGCGGGTCGGGTAATTCACCCCTCCACTTT. It translates to CASGSGNSPLHF.